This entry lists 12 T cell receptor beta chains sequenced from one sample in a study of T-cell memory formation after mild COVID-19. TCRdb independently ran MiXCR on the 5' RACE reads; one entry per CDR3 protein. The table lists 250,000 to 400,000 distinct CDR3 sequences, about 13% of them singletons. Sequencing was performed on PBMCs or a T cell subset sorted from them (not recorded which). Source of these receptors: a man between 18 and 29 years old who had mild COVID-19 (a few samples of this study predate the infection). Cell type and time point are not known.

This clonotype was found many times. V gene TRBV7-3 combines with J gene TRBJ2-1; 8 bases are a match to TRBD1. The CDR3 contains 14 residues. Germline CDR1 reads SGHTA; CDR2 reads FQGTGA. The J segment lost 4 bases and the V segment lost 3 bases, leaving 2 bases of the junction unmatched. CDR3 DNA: TGTGCCAGCAGCTTCCAGGGGGCTTACAATGAGCAGTTCTTC. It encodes CASSFQGAYNEQFF. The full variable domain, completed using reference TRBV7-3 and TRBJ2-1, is GAGVSQTPSNKVTEKGKYVELRCDPISGHTALYWYRQSLGQGPEFLIYFQGTGAADDSGLPNDRFFAVRPEGSVSTLKIQRTERGDSAVYLCASSFQGAYNEQFFGPGTRLTVL.

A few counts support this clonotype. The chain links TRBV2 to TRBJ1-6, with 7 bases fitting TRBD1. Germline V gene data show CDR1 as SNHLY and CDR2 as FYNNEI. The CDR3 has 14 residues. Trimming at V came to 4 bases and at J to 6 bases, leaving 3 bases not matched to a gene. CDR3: CASSAGQLNSPLHF. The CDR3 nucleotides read TGTGCCAGCAGTGCGGGACAGCTTAATTCACCCCTCCACTTT.

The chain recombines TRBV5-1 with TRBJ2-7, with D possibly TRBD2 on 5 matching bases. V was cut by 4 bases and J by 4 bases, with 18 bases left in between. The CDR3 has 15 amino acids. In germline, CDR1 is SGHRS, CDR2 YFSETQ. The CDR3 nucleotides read TGCGCCAGCAGCGGCGGCCCCGGGAATGGGTACGAGCAGTACTTC. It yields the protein CASSGGPGNGYEQYF. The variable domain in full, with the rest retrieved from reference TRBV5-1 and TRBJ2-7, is KAGVTQTPRYLIKTRGQQVTLSCSPISGHRSVSWYQQTPGQGLQFLFEYFSETQRNKGNFPGRFSGRQFSNSRSEMNVSTLELGDSALYLCASSGGPGNGYEQYFGPGTRLTVT.

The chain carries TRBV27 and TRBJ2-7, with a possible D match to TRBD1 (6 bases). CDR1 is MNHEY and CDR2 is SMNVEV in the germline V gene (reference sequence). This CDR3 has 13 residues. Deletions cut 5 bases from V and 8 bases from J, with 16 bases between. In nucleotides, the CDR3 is TGTGCCAGCAGTCGAGGACAGATCGGACAGCAGTACTTC. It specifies CASSRGQIGQQYF.

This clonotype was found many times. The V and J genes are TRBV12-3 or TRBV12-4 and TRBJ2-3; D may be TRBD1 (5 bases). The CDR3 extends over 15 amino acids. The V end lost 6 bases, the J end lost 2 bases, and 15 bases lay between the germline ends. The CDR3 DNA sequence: TGTGCCAGCAGACGAGTCGGCAGGGACACAGATACGCAGTATTTT. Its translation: CASRRVGRDTDTQYF.

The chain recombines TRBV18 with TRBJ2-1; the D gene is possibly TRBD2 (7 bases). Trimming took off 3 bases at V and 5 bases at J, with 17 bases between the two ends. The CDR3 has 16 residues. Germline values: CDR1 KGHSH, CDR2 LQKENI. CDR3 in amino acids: CASSPPSGGRDNEQFF. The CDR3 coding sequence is TGTGCCAGCTCACCGCCCTCGGGGGGCCGAGACAATGAGCAGTTCTTC.

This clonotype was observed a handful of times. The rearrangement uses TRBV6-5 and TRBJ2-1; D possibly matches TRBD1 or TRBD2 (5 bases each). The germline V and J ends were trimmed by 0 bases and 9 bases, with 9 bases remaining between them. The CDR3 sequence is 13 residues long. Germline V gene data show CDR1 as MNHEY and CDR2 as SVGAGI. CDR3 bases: TGTGCCAGCAGTTACTCGCCTGGGGGTGAGCAGTTCTTC. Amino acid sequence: CASSYSPGGEQFF.

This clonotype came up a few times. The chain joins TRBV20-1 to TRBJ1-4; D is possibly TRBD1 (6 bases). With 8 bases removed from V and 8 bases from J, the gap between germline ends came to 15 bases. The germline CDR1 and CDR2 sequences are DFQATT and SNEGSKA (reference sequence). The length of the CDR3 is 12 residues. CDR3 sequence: CSFRGLGEKLFF. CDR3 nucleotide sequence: TGCAGTTTCAGGGGCCTTGGAGAAAAACTGTTTTTT.

The chain's CDR3 is CSAGGAGRSTDTQYF. CDR3 DNA sequence: TGCAGTGCTGGTGGGGCCGGACGGAGCACAGATACGCAGTATTTT. The chain employs TRBV20-1 and TRBJ2-3; D may be TRBD1 (5 bases). The CDR3 is made up of 15 amino acids. The V end was cut by 5 bases, the J end by 0 bases, with 15 bases between. Germline CDR1 and CDR2: DFQATT and SNEGSKA (reference sequence).

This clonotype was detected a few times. Here the CDR3 reads CATRRGGQVSPLHF. CDR3 nucleotide sequence: TGTGCCACCCGCCGGGGGGGTCAAGTTTCACCCCTCCACTTT. The chain joins TRBV15 to TRBJ1-6; possibly TRBD1 for D (5 bases). From germline, CDR1 is LNHNV and CDR2 YYDKDF (reference sequence). Trimming shortened V by 8 bases and J by 9 bases, and 17 bases separated the two germline ends. The CDR3 is 14 amino acids.

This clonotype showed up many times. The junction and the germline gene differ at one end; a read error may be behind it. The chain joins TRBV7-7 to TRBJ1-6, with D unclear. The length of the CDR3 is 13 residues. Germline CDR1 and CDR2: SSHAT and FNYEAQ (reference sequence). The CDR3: CASSLEASSPLHF. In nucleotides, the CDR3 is TGTGCTAGCAGCTTAGAGGCTTCTTCACCCCTCCACTTT.

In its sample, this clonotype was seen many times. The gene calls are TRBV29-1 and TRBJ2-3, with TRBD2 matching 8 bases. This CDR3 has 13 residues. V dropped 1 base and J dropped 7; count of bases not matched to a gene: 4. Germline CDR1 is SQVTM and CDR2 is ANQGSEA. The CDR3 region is CSVEGTSKYTQYF. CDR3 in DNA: TGCAGCGTTGAAGGGACTAGCAAATATACGCAGTATTTT.